Listed below are T cell receptor beta chains from one sample, sequenced in a study of OX40 agonist ivuxolimab in advanced cancers. Produced via immunoSEQ multiplex PCR; TCRdb's table is partial and in-frame only. The repertoire holds about 20,000 clones, with 86% as singletons. The sample was CD4+ or CD8+ T cells sorted from blood, taken in a trial of the OX40 agonist ivuxolimab. These receptors were obtained from an adult with an advanced solid tumor such as melanoma, head and neck, liver or kidney cancer. CDR3s include the opening cysteine and the closing phenylalanine or tryptophan. D genes are given only for firm matches. Some rows have no size entry. The others give once, few or many, or a class for an expanded clone.

>-|TRBJ1-1|TRBV5-1|-
TGCGCCAGCAGCGCATTGGGGGTTAGAGAGAACACTGAAGCTTTCTTT
CASSALGVRENTEAFF
>-|TRBJ1-3|TRBV6-1|-
TGTGCCAGCAGTGGACAAACAGGGTACGGAAACACCATATATTTT
CASSGQTGYGNTIYF
>-|TRBJ1-5|TRBV4-3|-
TGCGCCAGCAGCCAGGAAATGAGAGGTCGAGTTTATCAGCCCCAGCATTTT
CASSQEMRGRVYQPQHF
>-|TRBJ2-7|TRBV15|-
TGTGCCACCAGCAGAGGCGGGCGGGGAAGCTACGAGCAGTACTTC
CATSRGGRGSYEQYF
>-|TRBJ2-5|TRBV30|-
TGTGCCTGGCGGGGGATAGAGACCCAGTACTTC
CAWRGIETQYF
>-|TRBJ1-1|TRBV30|-
TGTGCCTGGAGTCGGACTGGGCGGGCGATGAACACTGAAGCTTTCTTT
CAWSRTGRAMNTEAFF
>-|TRBJ2-5|TRBV5-6|-
TGTGCCAGCAGCTTGTTGAGTGGAGGACAAGAGACCCAGTACTTC
CASSLLSGGQETQYF
>-|TRBJ1-3|TRBV13|-
TGTGCCAGCAGCTTTCGGGCCGGACGCTCTGGAAACACCATATATTTT
CASSFRAGRSGNTIYF
>-|TRBJ2-5|TRBV5-1|TRBD1
TGCGCCAGCAGCGGCCGGACAGGGTGGCAAGAGACCCAGTACTTC
CASSGRTGWQETQYF
>-|TRBJ1-1|TRBV7-2|-
TGTGCCAGCAGCTGGGGACGGGGGAACACTGAAGCTTTCTTT
CASSWGRGNTEAFF
>-|TRBJ1-2|TRBV30|-
TGTGCCTGGACGAGGGCCAGGTTTGGCTACACCTTC
CAWTRARFGYTF
>-|TRBJ2-3|TRBV11-2|-
TGTGCCAGCAGCTTAGTCAGGAGCACAGATACGCAGTATTTT
CASSLVRSTDTQYF
>-|TRBJ2-7|TRBV2|-
TGTGCCAGCAGACCACCCCCGGGTGCCTACGAGCAGTACTTC
CASRPPPGAYEQYF
>-|TRBJ2-1|TRBV23-1|TRBD1
TGCGCCAGCAGTCAAAGGACAGGGAGCTCCTACAATGAGCAGTTCTTC
CASSQRTGSSYNEQFF
>-|TRBJ2-7|TRBV6-5|-
TGTGCCAGCAGTTACGACACAGGGACGGTCCCCTACGAGCAGTACTTC
CASSYDTGTVPYEQYF
>few|TRBJ1-2|TRBV6-5|-
TGTGCCAGCAGTTTACGGAAGGGAAACTATGGCTACACCTTC
CASSLRKGNYGYTF
>-|TRBJ2-7|TRBV6-1|-
TGTGCCAGCAGTGCTGGTGTTTGGGACTACGAGCAGTACTTC
CASSAGVWDYEQYF
>once|TRBJ2-4|TRBV6-6|TRBD2
TGTGCCAGCAGTTCGGGACTAGCGGGAGCAGACATTCAGTACTTC
CASSSGLAGADIQYF
>-|TRBJ2-5|TRBV29-1|TRBD1
TGCAGCGCATTGGACAGGGGAGAGACCCAGTACTTC
CSALDRGETQYF
>few|TRBJ2-7|TRBV4-1|-
TGCGCCAGCAGCCAAGTCCAAGGGTCGGGTCGCGAGCAGTACTTC
CASSQVQGSGREQYF
>few|TRBJ2-7|TRBV6-5|-
TGTGCCAGCAGCCCGGGTGACGAGCAGTACTTC
CASSPGDEQYF
>-|TRBJ1-6|TRBV6-5|TRBD1
TGTGCCAGCAGTTACTCAGGGACAGGGCTGGAATCACCCCTCCACTTT
CASSYSGTGLESPLHF
>-|TRBJ1-2|TRBV5-4|TRBD1
TGTGCCAGCAGCTTCCAGGGGGCGAGTGGCTACACCTTC
CASSFQGASGYTF
>-|TRBJ2-5|TRBV6-5|-
TGTGCCAGCAGTTCCGCGTGGGGCGCACAACAGACCCAGTACTTC
CASSSAWGAQQTQYF
>once|TRBJ2-3|TRBV6-5|-
TGTGCCAGCAGTTACTCGAGAGCCTTTACGCAGTATTTT
CASSYSRAFTQYF
>-|TRBJ2-5|TRBV29-1|-
TGCAGCGTTGACCGTATAGATTCCCAGTACTTC
CSVDRIDSQYF
>few|TRBJ1-5|TRBV19|-
TGTGCCAGTAGTATAGATGGCAGTCAGCCCCAGCATTTT
CASSIDGSQPQHF
>few|TRBJ2-7|TRBV11-3|TRBD1
TGTGCCAGCAGCCTGCGGACAGGAAATAGAGAGCAGTACTTC
CASSLRTGNREQYF
>-|TRBJ1-6|TRBV7-2|-
TGTGCCAGCAGCCCCGCAGGTTCACCCCTCCACTTT
CASSPAGSPLHF
>-|TRBJ2-5|TRBV2|TRBD2
TGTGCCATACATCTAGCGGGAGGCGGGGAGACCCAGTACTTC
CAIHLAGGGETQYF
>-|TRBJ2-7|TRBV6-4|TRBD2
TGTGCCAGCAGTGACTCGGGTAGCGGGGACTCTATCTACGAGCAGTACTTC
CASSDSGSGDSIYEQYF
>-|TRBJ1-2|TRBV13|-
TGTGCCAGCAGCTTAGGGGGGGGCTATGGCTACACCTTC
CASSLGGGYGYTF
>-|TRBJ2-5|TRBV5-1|-
TGCGCCAGCAGCTTCCAAGGGGGTTTTCAAGAGACCCAGTACTTC
CASSFQGGFQETQYF
>-|TRBJ2-7|TRBV21-1|-
TGTGCCAGCAGCAAAGCTGGGTTATTACTAGCGGGATCTTCCTACGAGCAGTACTTC
CASSKAGLLLAGSSYEQYF
>-|TRBJ2-7|TRBV30|TRBD1
TGTGCCTGGGGGACAGGCTACGAGCAGTACTTC
CAWGTGYEQYF